This paragraph reports one T cell receptor beta chain. Some clones are missing from TCRdb's copy, which holds only in-frame ones; the method was immunoSEQ multiplex PCR. Of 90,000 to 150,000 clones listed, 89% are singletons. V was cut by 10 bases and J by 2 bases, with 9 bases left in between. The CDR3 length is 11 residues. Germline V gene lookup returns CDR1 ENHRY and CDR2 SYGVKD. These data come from a study of control samples from healthy donors and cancer patients. This receptor was taken from a man in his fifties or sixties in good health. The material sequenced was blood. This chain joins TRBV10-3 and TRBJ2-7, with D perhaps matching TRBD2 (6 bases). The CDR3 DNA reads TGTGCCACGGGACTGGCCTACGAGCAGTACTTC. Amino acid sequence: CATGLAYEQYF.